These T cell receptor beta chains were read from a single sample in a study of OX40 agonist ivuxolimab in advanced cancers. Libraries were prepared by immunoSEQ multiplex PCR; TCRdb keeps only in-frame clonotypes and omits some of them. Of about 18,000 clones in the sample, about four fifths were seen once. The source material was CD4+ or CD8+ T cells sorted from blood, sampled in a trial of the OX40 agonist ivuxolimab. The source of these receptors is an adult with an advanced solid tumor such as melanoma, head and neck, liver or kidney cancer. CDR3s include the opening cysteine and the closing phenylalanine or tryptophan. The D gene is left open where the match is weak. The size of a clone is reported for some rows only, either as once, few or many, or as a class for expanded clones.

v_gene	d_gene	j_gene	abundance	CDR3aa	CDR3nt
TRBV27	TRBD1	TRBJ2-1	-	CASTTGTGYNNEQFF	TGTGCCAGCACAACGGGGACAGGGTACAACAATGAGCAGTTCTTC
TRBV11-3	-	TRBJ2-5	once	CASSFHRGEKNPETQYF	TGTGCCAGCAGCTTCCATCGTGGAGAGAAGAACCCTGAGACCCAGTACTTC
TRBV2	-	TRBJ1-2	-	CASSPVTQGVDGYTF	TGTGCCAGCAGTCCCGTAACACAGGGAGTTGATGGCTACACCTTC
TRBV7-6	-	TRBJ1-6	-	CASSFGPGESPLHF	TGTGCCAGCAGCTTTGGGCCAGGGGAATCACCCCTCCACTTT
TRBV4-1	-	TRBJ2-1	-	CASSQVEEVYNEQFF	TGCGCCAGCAGCCAAGTGGAAGAAGTTTACAATGAGCAGTTCTTC
TRBV7-2	TRBD1	TRBJ2-7	-	CASSFGQGRYEQYF	TGTGCCAGCAGCTTCGGACAGGGAAGGTACGAGCAGTACTTC
TRBV7-9	-	TRBJ1-2	-	CASSLGAGTGASYGYTF	TGTGCCAGCAGCTTAGGGGCGGGGACGGGGGCAAGTTATGGCTACACCTTC
TRBV7-9	-	TRBJ2-3	-	CASSLSYSTDTQYF	TGTGCCAGCAGCTTATCTTACTCCACGGATACGCAGTATTTT
TRBV7-6	-	TRBJ1-2	-	CASSWLLRKTYGYTF	TGTGCCAGCAGCTGGCTCCTTCGAAAGACCTATGGCTACACCTTC
TRBV2	-	TRBJ2-1	once	CASSGTGQEQFF	TGTGCCAGCAGTGGAACTGGGCAGGAGCAGTTCTTC
TRBV2	-	TRBJ1-2	-	CASSEGSFNYGYTF	TGTGCCAGCAGTGAAGGCAGCTTTAACTATGGCTACACCTTC
TRBV18	-	TRBJ2-2	-	CASSPAGSGELFF	TGTGCCAGCTCACCAGCAGGGTCCGGGGAGCTGTTTTTT
TRBV7-2	-	TRBJ2-7	-	CASSLGTYEQYF	TGTGCCAGCAGCTTAGGAACCTACGAGCAGTACTTC
TRBV9	-	TRBJ2-2	-	CASSADYTGELFF	TGTGCCAGCAGCGCCGATTACACCGGGGAGCTGTTTTTT
TRBV5-1	TRBD2	TRBJ2-3	-	CASSRRPAGELTDTQYF	TGCGCCAGCAGCCGACGACCGGCGGGGGAGCTCACAGATACGCAGTATTTT
TRBV6-5	TRBD1	TRBJ2-1	medium-sized	CASSPDRDPYNEQFF	TGTGCCAGCAGCCCAGACAGGGACCCCTACAATGAGCAGTTCTTC
TRBV4-3	-	TRBJ1-1	-	CASSQDYVSGTEAFF	TGCGCCAGCAGCCAAGATTATGTGTCAGGGACTGAAGCTTTCTTT
TRBV27	TRBD2	TRBJ2-7	-	CASSIRREGYEQYF	TGTGCCAGCAGTATCAGGCGGGAGGGCTACGAGCAGTACTTC
TRBV4-3	-	TRBJ1-1	-	CASSQGTVFEAFF	TGCGCCAGCAGCCAAGGGACAGTATTTGAAGCTTTCTTT
TRBV7-9	TRBD1	TRBJ2-7	-	CASSPRDRTYEQYF	TGTGCCAGCAGCCCCCGGGACAGAACCTACGAGCAGTACTTC
TRBV10-3	TRBD2	TRBJ2-2	-	CAISDLGEGLAGELFF	TGTGCCATCAGTGACCTAGGGGAGGGGTTGGCCGGGGAGCTGTTTTTT
TRBV4-1	-	TRBJ2-7	-	CASSQVDEAYEQYF	TGCGCCAGCAGCCAAGTTGATGAAGCCTACGAGCAGTACTTC
TRBV5-1	-	TRBJ1-1	once	CASSASLQGRAEAFF	TGCGCCAGCAGCGCAAGTTTACAGGGAAGGGCTGAAGCTTTCTTT
TRBV7-9	-	TRBJ1-1	-	CASSFPRTYWNTEAFF	TGTGCCAGCAGCTTCCCCCGGACATACTGGAACACTGAAGCTTTCTTT
TRBV30	TRBD1	TRBJ1-2	-	CAWRGGTGDRANYGYTF	TGTGCCTGGAGGGGCGGGACAGGGGACCGGGCTAACTATGGCTACACCTTC
TRBV19	-	TRBJ2-1	-	CASSIDRGDNEQFF	TGTGCCAGTAGTATAGATCGGGGTGACAATGAGCAGTTCTTC
TRBV5-4	-	TRBJ1-2	-	CASSLLGAGYTF	TGTGCCAGCAGCCTCCTGGGGGCTGGCTACACCTTC
TRBV5-1	-	TRBJ2-6	-	CASSPRFGPGANVLTF	TGCGCCAGCAGCCCCCGCTTTGGCCCTGGGGCCAACGTCCTGACTTTC
TRBV27	-	TRBJ2-2	-	CASSLIPGTTGELFF	TGTGCCAGCAGTTTAATACCGGGAACCACCGGGGAGCTGTTTTTT
TRBV7-8	TRBD2	TRBJ2-5	-	CASSLGLAGGREKETQYF	TGTGCCAGCAGCTTAGGACTAGCGGGGGGGCGGGAGAAAGAGACCCAGTACTTC
TRBV4-1	TRBD1	TRBJ2-7	-	CASSQVTGHSYEQYF	TGCGCCAGCAGCCAAGTGACAGGGCACTCCTACGAGCAGTACTTC
TRBV9	TRBD1	TRBJ2-7	-	CASGQGEMYEQYF	TGTGCCAGCGGACAGGGGGAAATGTACGAGCAGTACTTC